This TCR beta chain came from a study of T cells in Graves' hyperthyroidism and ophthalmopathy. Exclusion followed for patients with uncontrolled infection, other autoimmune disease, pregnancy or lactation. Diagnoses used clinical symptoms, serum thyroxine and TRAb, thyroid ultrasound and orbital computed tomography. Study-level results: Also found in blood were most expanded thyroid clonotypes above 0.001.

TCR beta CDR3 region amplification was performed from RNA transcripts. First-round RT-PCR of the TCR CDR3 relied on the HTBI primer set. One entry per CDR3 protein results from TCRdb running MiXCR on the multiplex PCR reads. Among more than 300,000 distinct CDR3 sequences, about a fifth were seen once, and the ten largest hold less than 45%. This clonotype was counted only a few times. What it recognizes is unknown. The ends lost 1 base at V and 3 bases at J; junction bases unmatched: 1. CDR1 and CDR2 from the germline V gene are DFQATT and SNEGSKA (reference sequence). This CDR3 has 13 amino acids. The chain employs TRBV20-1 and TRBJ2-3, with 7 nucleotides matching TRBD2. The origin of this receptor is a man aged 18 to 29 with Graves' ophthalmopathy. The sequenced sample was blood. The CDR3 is CSARGGGTDTQYF. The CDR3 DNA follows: TGCAGTGCTAGAGGCGGGGGAACAGATACGCAGTATTTT.